This TCR beta chain comes out of a study of blood T cell repertoires in COVID-19. Turning to the study itself: Acute and convalescent COVID-19 samples came from the United States, Italy and Spain. From T cells, B-cell-depleted T cells, or PBMCs came the material, which was cDNA or gDNA.

As handled by the study authors: Nucleated cell counts were estimated from reference gene primer amplification. The assay was immunoSEQ multiplex PCR, and TCRdb's table has in-frame clones only and misses some. From that table come the V and J calls and clone size; the DNA was used to work out D and trimming. This sample has 210,000 or so clones; roughly 80% occur once, and the top ten carry over 9.5%. The germline gives CDR1 ENHRY, CDR2 SYGVKD. Germline trimming cut 4 bases from V and 9 bases from J; bases unmatched to any gene: 6. The CDR3 spans 15 residues. Sequencing was performed on peripheral blood. The clonotype comes from a woman aged 80 or older with acute or convalescent COVID-19. The chain carries TRBV10-3 and TRBJ2-1, with 13 nucleotides matching TRBD2. The CDR3 reads CAISARTSGSSEQFF. CDR3 in DNA: TGTGCCATCAGTGCAAGGACTAGCGGGAGTAGTGAGCAGTTCTTC.